These T cell receptor beta chains were read from a single sample in a study of blood T cells in healthy people across ages. Each CDR3 protein is one row after TCRdb ran MiXCR on the 5' RACE reads. The data contain 890,000 or so distinct CDR3 sequences, approximately 65% of them singletons. Sequencing used blood. These receptors were taken from a young man in good health. CDR3s include the opening cysteine and the closing phenylalanine or tryptophan. Each record gives: V gene, D gene, J gene, clone size, CDR3 DNA, CDR3 protein. D genes are given only for firm matches. Clone size appears in some rows only: once, few, many, or a class for an expanded clone.

TRBV12-3/TRBV12-4,TRBD1,TRBJ1-2,few,TGTGCCAGCAGCCGACTCGGGACAGGGGAAGAGGGCTACACCTTC,CASSRLGTGEEGYTF
TRBV20-1,NA,TRBJ1-1,once,TGCAGTGCTCCCCAAGGGGCGAACACTGAAGCTTTCTTT,CSAPQGANTEAFF
TRBV4-1,NA,TRBJ2-3,few,TGCGCCAGCAGCCAAGAAGGAACGAAGGGGCTACACACAGATACGCAGTATTTT,CASSQEGTKGLHTDTQYF
TRBV25-1,NA,TRBJ2-1,NA,TGTGCCAGCAGTGAATCCCCCACAGGGTTGGGAAATGAGCAGTTCTTC,CASSESPTGLGNEQFF
TRBV21-1,NA,TRBJ1-2,NA,TGTGCCAGCAGCAAAGAACCCAGGGGGCGAAATTGCCCTGGCTACACCTTC,CASSKEPRGRNCPGYTF
TRBV5-6,TRBD1,TRBJ2-1,NA,TGTGCCAGCAGCTGGGGACAGGGTACCTACAATGAGCAGTTCTTC,CASSWGQGTYNEQFF
TRBV6-5,NA,TRBJ2-3,once,TGTGCCAGCAAGCTAGCGATAAGCACAGATACGCAGTATTTT,CASKLAISTDTQYF
TRBV30,NA,TRBJ1-2,NA,TGTGCCTGGAGTATCCAGGGTGGTGGCTACACCTTC,CAWSIQGGGYTF
TRBV7-9,NA,TRBJ2-7,NA,TGTGCCAGCAGCAAAACATCAGGGGGGAAGGACTACGAGCAGTACTTC,CASSKTSGGKDYEQYF
TRBV2,TRBD1,TRBJ2-4,NA,TGTGCCAGCAGTGAAGGGCCTACAGGGGTGAACATTCAGTACTTC,CASSEGPTGVNIQYF
TRBV29-1,TRBD1,TRBJ1-2,NA,TGCAGCGTAACAACAGGGGGCTTGGGCTATGGCTACACCTTC,CSVTTGGLGYGYTF
TRBV27,NA,TRBJ2-5,NA,TGTGCCAGCAGTTCCCCGGACAGAGAGACCCAGTACTTC,CASSSPDRETQYF
TRBV4-1,TRBD1,TRBJ2-7,NA,TGCGCCAGCAGCCAAGGACAGGGGATGGTTTACGAGCAGTACTTC,CASSQGQGMVYEQYF
TRBV4-3,NA,TRBJ2-5,few,TGCGCCAGCAGCCAATCGACGGCGGCAACCCAGTACTTC,CASSQSTAATQYF
TRBV6-2/TRBV6-3,TRBD1,TRBJ2-7,once,TGTGCCAGCAGTTCCCCTGGGACAGAGAATACCTACGAGCAGTACTTC,CASSSPGTENTYEQYF
TRBV20-1,TRBD1,TRBJ2-7,NA,TGCAGTGCCATGATGACAGGGTCCACCTACGAGCAGTACTTC,CSAMMTGSTYEQYF
TRBV25-1,TRBD1,TRBJ1-5,NA,TGTGCCAGCAGCGGAGACAGGGGGTTTAATCAGCCCCAGCATTTT,CASSGDRGFNQPQHF
TRBV4-1,TRBD1,TRBJ2-4,once,TGCGCCAGCAGCCAAGGACAGGGGACAGACATTCAGTACTTC,CASSQGQGTDIQYF
TRBV28,NA,TRBJ2-7,few,TGTGCCAGCAGTTTGGTGGGTCTTTCGGGGGAGCAGTACTTC,CASSLVGLSGEQYF
TRBV11-2,NA,TRBJ2-1,NA,TGTGCCAGCAGCATATCCGCTAACAATGAGCAGTTCTTC,CASSISANNEQFF
TRBV12-3/TRBV12-4,NA,TRBJ1-2,NA,TGTGCCAGCAGTTCCAGACAGAATGGCCACACCTTC,CASSSRQNGHTF
TRBV14,TRBD1,TRBJ2-7,NA,TGTGCCAGCAGCCCGTACAGGGGGCAGGGCGAGCAGTACTTC,CASSPYRGQGEQYF
TRBV28,NA,TRBJ2-1,NA,TGTGCCAGCAGTCTCCTTCTCTCTCAGGCGGTACAGTTCTTC,CASSLLLSQAVQFF
TRBV13,NA,TRBJ1-6,NA,TGTGCCAGCAGCTTAGGCAGGAACCTCTCACCCCTCCACTTT,CASSLGRNLSPLHF
TRBV7-8,NA,TRBJ2-7,NA,TGTGCCAGCAGCTTGTCCGACAGGTTAGCCTACGAGCAGTACTTC,CASSLSDRLAYEQYF
TRBV4-3,TRBD2,TRBJ2-7,few,TGCGCCAGCAGCCAAGTGGGGAGGGCAGGGTCCTACGAGCAGTACTTC,CASSQVGRAGSYEQYF
TRBV7-3,NA,TRBJ2-7,NA,TGTGCCAGCAGCTTAACAGGTCCCCTACCGAGTTACGAGCAGTACTTC,CASSLTGPLPSYEQYF
TRBV6-5,TRBD2,TRBJ2-7,NA,TGTGCCAGCAGTTCATCGCCGGGACTAGCGGAGGGCGAGCAGTACTTC,CASSSSPGLAEGEQYF
TRBV15,NA,TRBJ1-5,once,TGTGCCACCAGCAGACCCTTCCGGGACTATAGCAATCAGCCCCAGCATTTT,CATSRPFRDYSNQPQHF
TRBV29-1,NA,TRBJ1-2,once,TGCAGCGTTGAAGATCCACAGGGAGTCTATGGCTACACCTTC,CSVEDPQGVYGYTF
TRBV4-3,TRBD1,TRBJ2-3,NA,TGCGCCAGCAGCCAAGAACGGGGACAGATCACAGATACGCAGTATTTT,CASSQERGQITDTQYF
TRBV25-1,TRBD2,TRBJ2-7,many,TGTGCCAGCAGGACTAGCGGAGCCTACGAGCAGTACTTC,CASRTSGAYEQYF
TRBV3-1,NA,TRBJ1-4,few,TGTGCCAGCAGGATACAGGGTAATGAAAAACTGTTTTTT,CASRIQGNEKLFF
TRBV2,TRBD1,TRBJ2-7,NA,TGTGCCAGCTTGGGGGATACAGGGGCCTACGAGCAGTACTTC,CASLGDTGAYEQYF
TRBV7-2,TRBD2,TRBJ2-1,NA,TGTGCCAGCAGCTTAGGGGGTAGCGGGGGATTCTACAATGAGCAGTTCTTC,CASSLGGSGGFYNEQFF
TRBV4-3,NA,TRBJ2-7,NA,TGCGCCAGCAGCCAAGGGGTAAGGAAGGCCTACGAGCAGTACTTC,CASSQGVRKAYEQYF
TRBV29-1,TRBD2,TRBJ2-3,few,TGCAGCGTTGGGACTAGCGGGGGCCCAGATACGCAGTATTTT,CSVGTSGGPDTQYF
TRBV6-5,NA,TRBJ1-1,NA,TGTGCCAGCAGGAAACCAGGGCTCCGAGGTGGTGAAGCTTTCTTT,CASRKPGLRGGEAFF
TRBV7-2,NA,TRBJ2-5,NA,TGTGCCAGCAGCTTAAATGTGGGCAGTAGGAAGACCCAGTACTTC,CASSLNVGSRKTQYF
TRBV20-1,NA,TRBJ2-3,NA,TGCAGTGCCGCGCGAGATACGCAGTATTTT,CSAARDTQYF
TRBV28,NA,TRBJ1-2,NA,TGTGCCAGCATCCCTGTTTCCTCGGCGGATGGCTACACCTTC,CASIPVSSADGYTF
TRBV11-2,NA,TRBJ1-4,NA,TGTGCCAGCAGCTCAGGGACGGTGGGAAAACTGTTTTTT,CASSSGTVGKLFF
TRBV6-5,TRBD2,TRBJ2-5,NA,TGTGCCAGCAGTTACCCAGCGGGACGGCCGGAGACCCAGTACTTC,CASSYPAGRPETQYF
TRBV20-1,NA,TRBJ2-5,many,TGCAGTGCTAGAGGCAGGGAGACCCAGTACTTC,CSARGRETQYF
TRBV20-1,TRBD2,TRBJ2-7,NA,TGCAGTGCTGAGAAAGCGGGGAGCTCCTACGAGCAGTACTTC,CSAEKAGSSYEQYF
TRBV14,TRBD1,TRBJ2-7,few,TGTGCCAGCAGCCGATACCGGACAGGGTACGACGAGCAGTACTTC,CASSRYRTGYDEQYF
TRBV4-3,TRBD1,TRBJ1-5,NA,TGCGCCAGCAGCCAAGATTTTACAGGGGGAATTCAGCCCCAGCATTTT,CASSQDFTGGIQPQHF
TRBV12-3/TRBV12-4,NA,TRBJ2-3,NA,TGTGCCAGCAGTCCCGTCAGGGGAGATACGCAGTATTTT,CASSPVRGDTQYF
TRBV20-1,NA,TRBJ1-2,NA,TGCAGTGCTAGAGGTGGTATGGACTATGGCTACACCTTC,CSARGGMDYGYTF
TRBV29-1,NA,TRBJ2-3,NA,TGCAGCGTTGACGAGAGGGTTGGGGATGGTACGCAGTATTTT,CSVDERVGDGTQYF
TRBV28,TRBD2,TRBJ2-3,once,TGTGCCAGCAGTCGCCCGACTAGCGGGAATACGCAGTATTTT,CASSRPTSGNTQYF
TRBV20-1,NA,TRBJ2-7,NA,TGCAGTGCTAGGTGGGGTGAGCAGTACTTC,CSARWGEQYF
TRBV29-1,TRBD1,TRBJ1-4,few,TGCAGCGTCGGCGAGACAGGGGGGTACGCAAAACTGTTTTTT,CSVGETGGYAKLFF
TRBV10-2,NA,TRBJ2-1,NA,TGCGCCAGCAGTGAGTGGACTAACAACAATGAGCAGTTCTTC,CASSEWTNNNEQFF
TRBV7-2,TRBD2,TRBJ2-7,NA,TGTGCCAGCAGCTTACTGGGTAGCGGGTCCCCCGAGCAGTACTTC,CASSLLGSGSPEQYF